The 16 T cell receptor beta chains in this list originate from one sample, sequenced in a study of cytomegalovirus exposure and HLA in healthy donors. Primers for the PCR totalled 60 Vbeta and 13 Jbeta. Some clones are missing from TCRdb's copy, which holds only in-frame ones; the method was immunoSEQ multiplex PCR. The sample records 90,000 to 110,000 clones, just under 70% being singletons. Sample: PBMCs. Receptor source: a woman in her 70s in good health and CMV-seropositive.

V and J are TRBV19 and TRBJ2-7; D perhaps matches TRBD2 (5 bases). Deletions cut 4 bases from V and 2 bases from J, with 12 bases between. The CDR3 extends over 14 amino acids. The germline V gene has CDR1 LNHDA and CDR2 SQIVND (reference sequence). As DNA, the CDR3 is TGTGCCAGTAGTAATGGAGGCGGCCCCTACGAGCAGTACTTC. This sequence encodes CASSNGGGPYEQYF.

The rearrangement links TRBV6-5 to TRBJ1-1; D is unclear. Germline CDR1 is MNHEY and CDR2 is SVGAGI. The CDR3 runs to 13 residues. Deletions cut 0 bases from V and 4 bases from J, with 6 bases between. The CDR3 is CASSYSRATEAFF. The CDR3 coding sequence is TGTGCCAGCAGTTACTCGAGAGCCACTGAAGCTTTCTTT.

This clone was recorded only once. This chain links TRBV7-2 with TRBJ2-5; D remains unclear. Per germline, CDR1 SGHTA and CDR2 FQGNSA. V lost 4 bases to trimming and J lost 13 bases, with 13 bases between them. The CDR3 consists of 11 residues. CDR3 DNA sequence: TGTGCCAGCAGCTCCACGAGTTTTTTGTACTTC. Translation gives CASSSTSFLYF.

The chain has TRBV18 and TRBJ1-1, with 10 bases aligning to TRBD1. The CDR3 extends over 16 amino acids. From germline, CDR1 is KGHSH and CDR2 LQKENI. The ends lost 5 bases at V and 6 bases at J; junction bases unmatched: 12. In DNA, the CDR3 is TGTGCCAGCTCATTCGCGACGGACAGGGGGGGGGCTGAAGCTTTCTTT. As protein: CASSFATDRGGAEAFF.

This chain joins TRBV7-9 and TRBJ2-3; the match to TRBD2 covers 10 bases. CDR1 is SEHNR and CDR2 is FQNEAQ in the germline V gene (reference sequence). This CDR3 is 18 amino acids long. Germline trimming cut 0 bases from V and 4 bases from J; bases unmatched to any gene: 10. The CDR3 nucleotides are TGTGCCAGCAGCTTAGCGGCGTCGACTAGCGGGTTGTCAGATACGCAGTATTTT. Translated, it gives CASSLAASTSGLSDTQYF. Full variable domain (rest looked up from reference TRBV7-9 and TRBJ2-3): DTGVSQNPRHKITKRGQNVTFRCDPISEHNRLYWYRQTLGQGPEFLTYFQNEAQLEKSRLLSDRFSAERPKGSFSTLEIQRTEQGDSAMYLCASSLAASTSGLSDTQYFGPGTRLTVL.

The chain employs TRBV7-9 and TRBJ2-7; D is perhaps TRBD2 (6 bases). The length of the CDR3 is 13 residues. Per the germline V gene, CDR1 is SEHNR and CDR2 is FQNEAQ (reference sequence). V lost 8 bases and J lost 1, with 12 bases in between. Here the CDR3 DNA reads TGTGCCAGCGGGACTGAAAGTTCCTACGAGCAGTACTTC. Amino acid sequence: CASGTESSYEQYF.

The CDR3 sequence is CASSAAGPNTEAFF. CDR3 in DNA: TGTGCCAGCAGTGCCGCAGGGCCTAACACTGAAGCTTTCTTT. The rearrangement joins TRBV2 to TRBJ1-1, with D maybe TRBD1 (5 bases). CDR3 length: 14 amino acids. V lost 4 bases to trimming and J lost 2 bases, with 11 bases between them. Germline values: CDR1 SNHLY, CDR2 FYNNEI. The full variable domain, rest sourced from reference TRBV2 and TRBJ1-1, is EPEVTQTPSHQVTQMGQEVILRCVPISNHLYFYWYRQILGQKVEFLVSFYNNEISEKSEIFDDQFSVERPDGSNFTLKIRSTKLEDSAMYFCASSAAGPNTEAFFGQGTRLTVV.

The chain uses TRBV5-1 and TRBJ2-7; D is possibly TRBD2 (6 bases). The V end lost 0 bases, the J end lost 5 bases, and 12 bases lay between the germline ends. The CDR3 runs to 14 residues. Germline CDR1 SGHRS, CDR2 YFSETQ. The CDR3 sequence: CASSLDGGIDEQYF. DNA of the CDR3: TGCGCCAGCAGCTTGGACGGGGGTATCGACGAGCAGTACTTC. The whole variable domain, filled in from reference TRBV5-1 and TRBJ2-7, reads KAGVTQTPRYLIKTRGQQVTLSCSPISGHRSVSWYQQTPGQGLQFLFEYFSETQRNKGNFPGRFSGRQFSNSRSEMNVSTLELGDSALYLCASSLDGGIDEQYFGPGTRLTVT.

The chain couples TRBV5-1 to TRBJ1-2; possible D gene TRBD1, 6 bases. Per germline, CDR1 SGHRS and CDR2 YFSETQ. The CDR3 is made up of 13 amino acids. The V end lost 6 bases, the J end lost 6 bases, and 15 bases lay between the germline ends. This CDR3 is CASTLGGLHGYTF. The CDR3 region has the DNA TGCGCCAGCACCCTCGGGGGGCTCCATGGCTACACCTTC.

This clone was recorded a few times. The genes are TRBV7-9 and TRBJ1-2; TRBD1 matches 7 bases. Germline V gene lookup returns CDR1 SEHNR and CDR2 FQNEAQ (reference sequence). The CDR3 sequence is 11 residues long. The J segment lost 8 bases and the V segment lost 6 bases, leaving 3 bases of the junction unmatched. CDR3 nucleotide sequence: TGTGCCAGCAGTAGGGGGCTCGGCTACACCTTC. Amino acids: CASSRGLGYTF.

V gene TRBV7-9 combines with J gene TRBJ2-3; 10 bases align to TRBD1. J was trimmed by 6 bases and V by 4 bases; bases with no gene match: 4. The CDR3 has 14 residues. Germline V CDR1 and CDR2: SEHNR, FQNEAQ (reference sequence). CDR3 DNA: TGTGCCAGCAGCTCCAGACAGGGGGCCGATACGCAGTATTTT. It codes for CASSSRQGADTQYF. The entire variable domain, with the rest obtained from reference TRBV7-9 and TRBJ2-3, is as follows: DTGVSQNPRHKITKRGQNVTFRCDPISEHNRLYWYRQTLGQGPEFLTYFQNEAQLEKSRLLSDRFSAERPKGSFSTLEIQRTEQGDSAMYLCASSSRQGADTQYFGPGTRLTVL.

V and J are TRBV7-6 and TRBJ1-5, with TRBD1 matching 7 bases. Germline CDR1 is SGHVS and CDR2 is FNYEAQ. The CDR3 contains 18 residues. With V trimmed by 5 bases and J by 2 bases, 15 bases remained unmatched. The CDR3 nucleotides read TGTGCCAGCAGCGCCCGCGCCGGACAGGTAAGAGGCAATCAGCCCCAGCATTTT. Translated, it gives CASSARAGQVRGNQPQHF.

This chain connects TRBV6-1 to TRBJ2-5; TRBD1 agrees at 9 bases. This CDR3 comprises 16 residues. CDR1 and CDR2 from the germline V gene are MNHNS and SASEGT. V shed 4 bases and J 5 bases; nucleotides not matched to a gene: 11. Written as DNA, the CDR3 is TGTGCCAGCAGTGCCCCCGGGACAGGGCGGAGGGAGACCCAGTACTTC. Protein sequence: CASSAPGTGRRETQYF.

V and J are TRBV6-5 and TRBJ2-3; TRBD2 aligns across 8 bases. V shed 4 bases and J 2 bases; nucleotides not matched to a gene: 8. From germline, CDR1 is MNHEY and CDR2 SVGAGI. The CDR3 extends over 16 amino acids. CDR3 DNA sequence: TGTGCCAGCAGTTTCCAGAGCGGGGGCCCCACAGATACGCAGTATTTT. Protein: CASSFQSGGPTDTQYF.

The CDR3 sequence: CASSIRSGANQPQHF. Written as DNA, the CDR3 is TGTGCCAGTAGTATTAGGTCAGGGGCTAATCAGCCCCAGCATTTT. The chain joins TRBV19 to TRBJ1-5, with D possibly being TRBD1 (6 bases). Germline lookup yields CDR1 LNHDA and CDR2 SQIVND (reference sequence). This CDR3 comprises 15 residues. Between the trimmed V and J ends, which lost 3 bases and 4 bases, there was a span of 13 bases.

This clone was detected a few times. The J gene is TRBJ1-5, the V gene TRBV7-2; D not certain. CDR3 length: 15 residues. Trimming left V 5 bases short and J 7 bases short, with 18 bases between. Per the germline V gene, CDR1 is SGHTA and CDR2 is FQGNSA. In nucleotides, the CDR3 is TGTGCCAGCAGCCCCAATTCGGGGAGATCACAGCCCCAGCATTTT. Its protein is CASSPNSGRSQPQHF.